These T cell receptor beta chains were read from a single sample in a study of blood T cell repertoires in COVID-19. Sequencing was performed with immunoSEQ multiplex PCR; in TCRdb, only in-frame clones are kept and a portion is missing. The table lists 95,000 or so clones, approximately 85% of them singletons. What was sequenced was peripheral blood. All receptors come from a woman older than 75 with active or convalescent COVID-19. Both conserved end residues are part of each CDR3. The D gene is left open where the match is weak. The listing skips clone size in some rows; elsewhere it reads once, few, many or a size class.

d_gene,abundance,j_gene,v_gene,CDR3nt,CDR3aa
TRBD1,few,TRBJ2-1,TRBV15,TGTGCCACCAGCAGACCCGGGACAGTCAATGAGCAGTTCTTC,CATSRPGTVNEQFF
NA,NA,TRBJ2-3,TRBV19,TGTGCCAGTAATGAGGGGAGGACAGATACGCAGTATTTT,CASNEGRTDTQYF
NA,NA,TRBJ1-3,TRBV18,TGTGCCAGCTCACCGGGGGCCCGCTCTGGAAACACCATATATTTT,CASSPGARSGNTIYF
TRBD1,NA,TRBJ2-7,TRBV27,TGTGCCAGCGGACAGACAGGGACAAGCTACGAGCAGTACTTC,CASGQTGTSYEQYF
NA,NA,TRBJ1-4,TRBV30,TGTGCCTGGAGGGAGGGGAGTAGGGCTAATGAAAAACTGTTTTTT,CAWREGSRANEKLFF
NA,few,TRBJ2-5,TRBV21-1,TGTGCCAGCAGAGTAGAGCGACTAGCGGGTTTCCAAGAGACCCAGTACTTC,CASRVERLAGFQETQYF
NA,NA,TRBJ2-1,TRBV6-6,TGTGCCAGCAGCAGACCTACGGGAAACAATGAGCAGTTCTTC,CASSRPTGNNEQFF
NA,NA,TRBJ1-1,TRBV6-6,TGTGCCAGCAGGACCGACACGCTTGAAGCTTTCTTT,CASRTDTLEAFF
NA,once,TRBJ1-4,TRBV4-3,TGCGCCAGCAGCTCAAGTGGGTGGAGTGAAAAACTGTTTTTT,CASSSSGWSEKLFF
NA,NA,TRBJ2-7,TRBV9,TGTGCCGAGGGAACCTACGAGCAGTACTTC,CAEGTYEQYF
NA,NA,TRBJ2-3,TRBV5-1,TGTGCCAGCGGCCTTGGAGTCACAGATACGCAGTATTTT,CASGLGVTDTQYF
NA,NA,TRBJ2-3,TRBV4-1,TGCGCCAGCAGCCCCCGCTCGGGAGTCAGGGGGACAGATACGCAGTATTTT,CASSPRSGVRGTDTQYF
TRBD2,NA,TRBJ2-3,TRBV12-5,TGTGCTAGTGGTTTGGTTGTTGGGACTAGCCCATATACGCAGTATTTT,CASGLVVGTSPYTQYF
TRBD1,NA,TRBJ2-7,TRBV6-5,TGTGCCAGCCACAAAGGGACAGGGAGGGAGCAGTACTTC,CASHKGTGREQYF
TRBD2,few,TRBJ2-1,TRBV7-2,TGTGCCAGCAGCTACAGCGGGAGTGACAATGAGCAGTTCTTC,CASSYSGSDNEQFF
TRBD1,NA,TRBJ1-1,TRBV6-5,TGTGCCAGCAGTTACAGACAGGGGAGGACTGAAGCTTTCTTT,CASSYRQGRTEAFF
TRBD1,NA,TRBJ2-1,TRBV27,TGTGCCAGCAGGGAATATCCTTCGGGACAGGGTTGGGTTGAGCAGTTCTTC,CASREYPSGQGWVEQFF
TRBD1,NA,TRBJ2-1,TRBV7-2,TGTGCCAGCAGCTCCGGGGGACAGGTGGATCTGGGTGAGCAGTTCTTC,CASSSGGQVDLGEQFF
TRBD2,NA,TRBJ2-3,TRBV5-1,TGTGCCAGCAGCCCGGCCGGGACAGGACTAGCGGGAAGATCAGATACGCAGTATTTT,CASSPAGTGLAGRSDTQYF
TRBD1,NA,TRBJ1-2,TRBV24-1,TGTGCCACCAGTGGTTTGACAGGGGGTGGCTACACCTTC,CATSGLTGGGYTF
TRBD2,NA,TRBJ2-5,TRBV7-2,TGTGCCAGCAGCCAACCAGGGACTAGCGGGACGGAGACCCAGTACTTC,CASSQPGTSGTETQYF
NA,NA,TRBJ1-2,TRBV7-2,TGTGCCAGCAGCTTAGACAGCATTAACTATGGCTACACCTTC,CASSLDSINYGYTF
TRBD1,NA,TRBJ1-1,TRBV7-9,TGTGCCAGCAGCTTATGGACAGGGGCTAACACTGAAGCTTTCTTT,CASSLWTGANTEAFF
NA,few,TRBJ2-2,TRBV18,TGTGCCAGCTCACCACCGTCCCCAGGGCCGAACACCGGGGAGCTGTTTTTT,CASSPPSPGPNTGELFF
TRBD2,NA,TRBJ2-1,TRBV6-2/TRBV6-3,TGTGCCAGCAGTTACTTAGCGGGATGGGGCAATGAGCAGTTCTTC,CASSYLAGWGNEQFF
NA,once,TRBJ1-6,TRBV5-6,TGTGCCAGCAGCTCGGGAGGGTGGGATTCACCCCTCCACTTT,CASSSGGWDSPLHF
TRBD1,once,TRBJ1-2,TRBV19,TGTGCCAGTAGTGACAGGGCCCTCGCCTATGGCTACACCTTC,CASSDRALAYGYTF
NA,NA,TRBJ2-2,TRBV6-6,TGTGCCAGCAGGGTCAGGGGCACCGGGGAGCTGTTTTTT,CASRVRGTGELFF
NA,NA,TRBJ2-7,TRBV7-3,TGTGCCAGCAGCTTAACAGGGGTTGGGGAGCAGTACTTC,CASSLTGVGEQYF
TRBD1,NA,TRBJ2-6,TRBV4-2,TGTGCCAGCAGCCAAGTCGGGACAGCAGATGCCTCTGGGGCCAACGTCCTGACTTTC,CASSQVGTADASGANVLTF
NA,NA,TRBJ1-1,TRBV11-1,TGTGCCAGCAGCTTAGAGGGGTCACTGAACACTGAAGCTTTCTTT,CASSLEGSLNTEAFF
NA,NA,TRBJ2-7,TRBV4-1,TGCGCCAGCAGCCAAAAGGTGGGGGGGGCGGCCGAGCAGTACTTC,CASSQKVGGAAEQYF
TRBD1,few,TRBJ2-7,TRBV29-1,TGCAGCGTTGTCCAGGGGGCGAGGGAGCAGTACTTC,CSVVQGAREQYF
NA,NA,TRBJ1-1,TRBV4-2,TGTGCCAGCAGCCAAGGGGAGGGACCCACTGAAGCTTTCTTT,CASSQGEGPTEAFF
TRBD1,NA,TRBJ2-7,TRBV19,TGTGCTACGAGGGGGCTCGACGAGCAGTACTTC,CATRGLDEQYF
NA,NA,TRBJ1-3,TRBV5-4,TGTGCCAGCAGCGTGGACAGCTCTGGAAACACCATATATTTT,CASSVDSSGNTIYF
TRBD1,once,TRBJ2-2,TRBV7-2,TGTGCCAGCAGCTTAGAGGGACAGGGAGGCGCCGGGGAGCTGTTTTTT,CASSLEGQGGAGELFF
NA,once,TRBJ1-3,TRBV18,TGTGCCAGCTCACCCCCGACAGGCGTCTCTGGAAACACCATATATTTT,CASSPPTGVSGNTIYF
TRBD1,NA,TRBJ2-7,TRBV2,TGTGCCAGCAGCCCCGACAGGGGGTACGGCGAGCAGTACTTC,CASSPDRGYGEQYF
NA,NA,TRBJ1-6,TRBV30,TGTGCCTGGAGACCCCCCCCAGGGGTGGCTTCACCCCTCCACTTT,CAWRPPPGVASPLHF
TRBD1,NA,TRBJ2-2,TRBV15,TGTGCCACCAGCAGGACAGGGGCCTCCGGGGAGCTGTTTTTT,CATSRTGASGELFF
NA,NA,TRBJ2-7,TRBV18,TGTGCCAGCTCACCACCCCAGCGCTACGAGCAGTACTTC,CASSPPQRYEQYF
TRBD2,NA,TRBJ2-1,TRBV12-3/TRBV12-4,TGTGCCAGCAGTCCCTCGGGGGAGGGTGAGCAGTTCTTC,CASSPSGEGEQFF
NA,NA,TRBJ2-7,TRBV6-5,TGTGCCAGCCAAGCGGGGACACCCCCCTACGAGCAGTACTTC,CASQAGTPPYEQYF
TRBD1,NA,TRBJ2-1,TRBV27,TGTGCCAGCAGTTTTTCCCGGGACAGGGGCAATGAGCAGTTCTTC,CASSFSRDRGNEQFF
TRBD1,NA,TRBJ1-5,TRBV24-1,TGTGCCACCAGTGAGGGGCAGGGGGATCAGCCCCAGCATTTT,CATSEGQGDQPQHF
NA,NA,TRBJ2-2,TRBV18,TGTGCCAGCTCACCTATGACAGGCGGGGAGCTGTTTTTT,CASSPMTGGELFF
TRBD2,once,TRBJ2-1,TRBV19,TGTGCCACCCGGACTAGCGGGACCTACAATGAGCAGTTCTTC,CATRTSGTYNEQFF
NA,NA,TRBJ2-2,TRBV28,TGTGCCAGCAGGCGGTCGGGGGTCGGTACCGGGGAGCTGTTTTTT,CASRRSGVGTGELFF
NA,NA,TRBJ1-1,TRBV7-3,TGTGCCAGCAGCCCCGGCGGGGAGCTCACTGAAGCTTTCTTT,CASSPGGELTEAFF
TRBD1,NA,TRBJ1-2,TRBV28,TGTGCCAGCAGTTTATCCCTCGGACAGGGATATGGCTACACCTTC,CASSLSLGQGYGYTF
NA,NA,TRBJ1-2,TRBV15,TGTGCCACCAGCAGAGACCGGGAAGACTATGGCTACACCTTC,CATSRDREDYGYTF
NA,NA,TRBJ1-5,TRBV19,TGTGCCAGTAGTATACAGACAGACCAAAGGGGCAATCAGCCCCAGCATTTT,CASSIQTDQRGNQPQHF
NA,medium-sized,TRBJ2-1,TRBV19,TGTGCCAGTAGTATAGGACTAGGGGTAAAGGAGCAGTTCTTC,CASSIGLGVKEQFF
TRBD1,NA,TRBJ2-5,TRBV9,TGTGCCAGCAGCCCCGGCGACAGGGTTGAGACCCAGTACTTC,CASSPGDRVETQYF
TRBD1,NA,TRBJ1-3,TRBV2,TGTGCCAGCCGGCCCAGGGGGTCCGGAAACACCATATATTTT,CASRPRGSGNTIYF
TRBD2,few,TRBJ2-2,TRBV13,TGTGCCAGCAGCTTGCTACTAGCGGGAGTCAACGGGGAGCTGTTTTTT,CASSLLLAGVNGELFF